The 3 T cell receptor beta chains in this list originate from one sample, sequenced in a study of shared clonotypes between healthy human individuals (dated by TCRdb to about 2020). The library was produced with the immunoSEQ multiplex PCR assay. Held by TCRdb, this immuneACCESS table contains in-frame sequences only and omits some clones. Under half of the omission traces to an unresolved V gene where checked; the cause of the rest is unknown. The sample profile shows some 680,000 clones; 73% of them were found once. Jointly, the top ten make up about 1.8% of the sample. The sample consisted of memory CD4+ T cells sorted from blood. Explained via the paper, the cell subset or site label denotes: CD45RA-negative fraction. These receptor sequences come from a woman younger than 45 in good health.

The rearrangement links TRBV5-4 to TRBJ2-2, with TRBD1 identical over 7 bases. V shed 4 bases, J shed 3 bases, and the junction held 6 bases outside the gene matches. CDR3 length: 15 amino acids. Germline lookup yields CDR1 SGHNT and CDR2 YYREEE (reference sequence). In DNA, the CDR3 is TGTGCCAGCAGCCCCCCCACAGGGGACACCGGGGAGCTGTTTTTT. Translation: CASSPPTGDTGELFF. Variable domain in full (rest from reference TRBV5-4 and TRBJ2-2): ETGVTQSPTHLIKTRGQQVTLRCSSQSGHNTVSWYQQALGQGPQFIFQYYREEENGRGNFPPRFSGLQFPNYSSELNVNALELDDSALYLCASSPPTGDTGELFFGEGSRLTVL.

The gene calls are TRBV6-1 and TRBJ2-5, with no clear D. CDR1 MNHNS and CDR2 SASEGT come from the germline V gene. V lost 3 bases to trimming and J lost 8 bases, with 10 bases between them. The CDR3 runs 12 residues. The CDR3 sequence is CASSDITVTQYF. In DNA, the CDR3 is TGTGCCAGCAGTGATATTACGGTAACCCAGTACTTC.

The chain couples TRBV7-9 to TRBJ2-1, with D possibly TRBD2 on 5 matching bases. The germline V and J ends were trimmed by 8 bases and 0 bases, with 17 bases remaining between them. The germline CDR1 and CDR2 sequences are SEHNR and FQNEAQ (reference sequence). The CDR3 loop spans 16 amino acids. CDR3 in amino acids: CASGSGSSHSYNEQFF. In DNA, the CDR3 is TGTGCCAGCGGAAGCGGTAGTAGCCACTCCTACAATGAGCAGTTCTTC.